A single sample gave rise to the 18 T cell receptor beta chains below, sequenced in a study of Ad26.COV2.S vaccination and SARS-CoV-2 variants. Assay used: immunoSEQ multiplex PCR; TCRdb lists only in-frame clones, some missing. The sample has 440,000 or so clones, less than 95% seen once. Regarding treatment: some 19 received Ad26.COV2.S at low or high dose, single or two shots; about 5 received placebo; per-sample allocation not given. Samples were taken on day 63 after the first vaccine or placebo injection. The specimen comprised peripheral blood, sampled in a trial of Ad26.COV2.S vaccine versus placebo. The receptors shown here come from a person between 18 and 65 years old who received the Ad26.COV2.S COVID-19 vaccine or a placebo.

The rearrangement joins TRBV12-3 or TRBV12-4 to TRBJ1-2; D is unclear. The CDR3 is 13 residues long. V lost 5 bases to trimming and J lost 8 bases, with 15 bases between them. CDR3 sequence: CASSTRDFVGYTF. CDR3 coding DNA: TGTGCCAGCAGTACCCGGGATTTCGTGGGCTACACCTTC.

V is TRBV28 and J is TRBJ2-2; 9 bases agree with TRBD1. This CDR3 is 15 amino acids long. From germline, CDR1 is MDHEN and CDR2 SYDVKM. The V gene end was trimmed by 3 bases and the J gene end by 6 bases; junction bases not matched to a gene: 5. CDR3 sequence: CASSLPGTGPGELFF. CDR3 DNA sequence: TGTGCCAGCAGTTTGCCCGGGACAGGGCCCGGGGAGCTGTTTTTT.

The genes are TRBV21-1 and TRBJ2-1. TRBV21-1 counts as a pseudogene. CDR3 length: 12 residues. The CDR3 spells CARSRPDNEQFF. CDR3 sequence (DNA): TGTGCCAGGAGTCGGCCGGACAATGAGCAGTTCTTC.

The chain carries TRBV29-1 and TRBJ2-1; 9 bases are shared with TRBD2. The CDR3 is made up of 16 amino acids. CDR1 is SQVTM, CDR2 ANQGSEA, per germline. V lost 1 base to trimming and J lost 4 bases; unmatched junction nucleotides: 8. The CDR3 loop reads CSVEGVAGGTYNEQFF. The CDR3 DNA reads as TGCAGCGTTGAAGGTGTCGCGGGGGGGACTTACAATGAGCAGTTCTTC.

The chain has TRBV11-2 and TRBJ2-2; D possibly corresponds to TRBD1 (5 bases). This CDR3 contains 15 residues. Germline CDR1 and CDR2: SGHAT and FQNNGV. V dropped 5 bases and J dropped 7 bases, with 17 bases sitting between them. This CDR3 is CASSRLGQVVGELFF. The CDR3 DNA reads as TGTGCCAGCAGCCGCCTCGGACAAGTTGTCGGGGAGCTGTTTTTT.

The rearrangement uses TRBV2 and TRBJ2-3, with 9 bases lining up with TRBD2. This CDR3 region has 13 residues. Germline assignment: CDR1 SNHLY and CDR2 FYNNEI. V lost 6 bases to trimming and J lost 6 bases; unmatched junction nucleotides: 4. The CDR3 loop is CASRAGGEDTQYF. The CDR3 nucleotides read TGTGCCAGCAGGGCGGGAGGGGAGGATACGCAGTATTTT.

This chain connects TRBV11-3 to TRBJ2-1; the D gene is possibly TRBD1 (5 bases). CDR3 length: 14 amino acids. Germline V lookup: CDR1 SGHNT, CDR2 YENEEA. V was shortened by 2 bases and J by 7 bases, with 12 bases between the two germline ends. CDR3 sequence (DNA): TGTGCCAGCAGCTTAACCAGGGATGCGAATGAGCAGTTCTTC. As protein: CASSLTRDANEQFF.

This rearrangement joins TRBV24-1 to TRBJ2-2; D may be TRBD1 or TRBD2 (5 bases each). This CDR3 region has 17 residues. Trimming took 3 bases from V and 3 from J, leaving 16 bases between them. Germline loops: CDR1 KGHDR, CDR2 SFDVKD. The CDR3 region has the DNA TGTGCCACCAGTGATGGATTGGGGGTTTCCGACACCGGGGAGCTGTTTTTT. This codes for CATSDGLGVSDTGELFF.

The genes are TRBV24-1 and TRBJ2-3; 7 bases agree with TRBD2. CDR1 KGHDR and CDR2 SFDVKD come from the germline V gene. Unmatched junction bases numbered 6, after V lost 4 bases and J lost 0 bases. CDR3 length: 16 residues. As DNA, the CDR3 is TGTGCCACCAGTGACCGAACTAGCGCGAGCACAGATACGCAGTATTTT. This encodes CATSDRTSASTDTQYF.

The V and J genes are TRBV7-8 and TRBJ2-5; D unclear. The germline V gene has CDR1 SGHVS and CDR2 FQNEAQ. V lost 1 base to trimming and J lost 1 base, with 10 bases between them. The CDR3 has 15 amino acids. The CDR3 sequence: CASSLDAHSQETQYF. CDR3 coding DNA: TGTGCCAGCAGCTTAGACGCGCACTCCCAAGAGACCCAGTACTTC.

Worth noting for this clone: One junction end disagrees with the germline gene, perhaps due to a read error. The genes are TRBV11-3 and TRBJ2-7; D ambiguous. From germline, CDR1 is SGHNT and CDR2 YENEEA. CDR3 size: 13 residues. DNA for the CDR3: TGTGTCAGCAGCTTAGGCAGTTCCTACGAGCAGTACTTC. Amino acids: CVSSLGSSYEQYF.

The chain is built from TRBV28 and TRBJ2-2; perhaps D is TRBD1 or TRBD2 (5 bases each). V lost 8 bases and J lost 2, with 15 bases in between. Germline V gene sequence: CDR1 MDHEN, CDR2 SYDVKM. The length of the CDR3 is 15 residues. The CDR3 spells CASSQGRRNTGELFF. CDR3 nucleotides: TGTGCCAGCTCCCAGGGACGGAGAAACACCGGGGAGCTGTTTTTT.

This clone turned up a few times. CDR3 sequence (DNA): TGTGCCAGCAGCTTAGGAGGGGGCTTGAACACTGAAGCTTTCTTT. It specifies CASSLGGGLNTEAFF. The V and J genes are TRBV7-3 and TRBJ1-1; 7 bases map to TRBD1. CDR3 length equals 15 residues. Germline trimming cut 2 bases from V and 0 bases from J; bases unmatched to any gene: 3. The germline V gene has CDR1 SGHTA and CDR2 FQGTGA.

The rearrangement links TRBV5-1 to TRBJ1-3; perhaps TRBD1 as D (5 bases). V dropped 0 bases and J dropped 4 bases, with 11 bases sitting between them. The CDR3 extends over 15 amino acids. Germline V lookup: CDR1 SGHRS, CDR2 YFSETQ. Here the CDR3 reads CASSLEAGSGNTIYF. The CDR3 nucleotides read TGCGCCAGCAGCTTGGAAGCAGGGTCCGGAAACACCATATATTTT.

The rearrangement joins TRBV30 to TRBJ1-1, with D unresolved. From germline, CDR1 is GTSNPN and CDR2 SVGIG (reference sequence). V dropped 5 bases and J dropped 5 bases, with 15 bases sitting between them. The CDR3 extends over 13 amino acids. In nucleotides, the CDR3 is TGTGCCTGGCGGGTCAGATCTGGGACTGAAGCTTTCTTT. This codes for CAWRVRSGTEAFF. Drawing the rest from reference TRBV30 and TRBJ1-1, the complete variable domain is SQTIHQWPATLVQPVGSPLSLECTVEGTSNPNLYWYRQAAGRGLQLLFYSVGIGQISSEVPQNLSASRPQDRQFILSSKKLLLSDSGFYLCAWRVRSGTEAFFGQGTRLTVV.

The rearrangement uses TRBV5-6 and TRBJ2-1, with 7 bases aligning to TRBD2. Trimming at V came to 2 bases and at J to 9 bases, leaving 8 bases not matched to a gene. CDR1 is SGHDT, CDR2 YYEEEE, per germline. CDR3 length: 14 amino acids. CDR3 in amino acids: CASSLRTSLVEQFF. The CDR3, as DNA: TGTGCCAGCAGCTTACGGACTAGTTTGGTTGAGCAGTTCTTC.

The genes are TRBV7-6 and TRBJ2-3, with D maybe TRBD2 (6 bases). CDR3 size: 15 residues. Per germline, CDR1 SGHVS and CDR2 FNYEAQ. Trimming shortened V by 0 bases and J by 3 bases, and 10 bases separated the two germline ends. Here the CDR3 reads CASSLAYGRTDTQYF. CDR3 DNA: TGTGCCAGCAGCTTAGCGTACGGGAGAACAGATACGCAGTATTTT.

The CDR3 loop is CASSSPRTGIGNTIYF. DNA for the CDR3: TGTGCCAGCAGTTCCCCCCGGACAGGGATTGGAAACACCATATATTTT. This chain uses TRBV28 with TRBJ1-3; 8 positions agree with TRBD1. Germline CDR1 MDHEN, CDR2 SYDVKM. The CDR3 is 16 residues long. The V gene end was trimmed by 4 bases and the J gene end by 3 bases; junction bases not matched to a gene: 8.